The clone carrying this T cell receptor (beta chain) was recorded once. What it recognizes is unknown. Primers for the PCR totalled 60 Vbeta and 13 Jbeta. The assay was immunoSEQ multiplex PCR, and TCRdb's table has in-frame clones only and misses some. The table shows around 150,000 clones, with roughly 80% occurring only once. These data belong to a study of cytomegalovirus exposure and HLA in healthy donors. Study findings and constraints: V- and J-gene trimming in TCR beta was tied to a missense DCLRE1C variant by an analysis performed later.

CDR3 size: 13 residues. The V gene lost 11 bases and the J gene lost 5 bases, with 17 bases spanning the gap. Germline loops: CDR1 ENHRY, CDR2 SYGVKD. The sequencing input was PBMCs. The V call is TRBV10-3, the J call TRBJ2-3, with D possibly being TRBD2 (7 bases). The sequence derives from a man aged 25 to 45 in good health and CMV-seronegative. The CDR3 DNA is TGTGCCTCCTACCGGGGGGCCGGAGATACGCAGTATTTT. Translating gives CASYRGAGDTQYF.